The TCR beta chain described here comes from a study of memory CD4+ T cells and cytomegalovirus serostatus. Across the whole study: Donors were healthy Belgian adults, 9 or 10 CMV seropositive and approximately 25 seronegative.

Authors' data handling: After removing out-of-frame reads, 2.3 million or so distinct TCRbeta sequences remained. TCRdb keeps only in-frame clones here, not all; method: immunoSEQ multiplex PCR. For V, J and clone size, that table is used; D and trimming come from the DNA. Found here are under 75,000 clones, over 60% of them singletons; the top ten hold approximately 0.54%. The sort gate was single viable CD3+CD4+CD8-CD45RO+ cells for memory CD4+ T cells. Total CD4+ T cells were enriched by CD4 positive selection. The TCR originated in an adult in good health and CMV-seronegative. Some clones in this sample may be carry-over from other donors' samples. The sample consisted of memory CD4+ T cells from blood.

The CDR3 reads CSVETDSGANVLTF. The CDR3 DNA reads TGCAGCGTTGAAACGGACTCTGGGGCCAACGTCCTGACTTTC. This chain links TRBV29-1 with TRBJ2-6; D ambiguous. The CDR3 consists of 14 residues. In germline, CDR1 is SQVTM, CDR2 ANQGSEA. V dropped 2 bases and J dropped 0 bases, with 5 bases sitting between them.